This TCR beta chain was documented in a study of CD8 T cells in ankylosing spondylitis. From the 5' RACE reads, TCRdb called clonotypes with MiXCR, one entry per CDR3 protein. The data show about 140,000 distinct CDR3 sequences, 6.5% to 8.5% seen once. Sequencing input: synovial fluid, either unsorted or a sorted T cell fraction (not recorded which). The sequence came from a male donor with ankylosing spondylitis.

CDR3: CASSPSGNSDTQYF. The CDR3 region has the DNA TGCGCCAGCAGCCCTAGCGGGAACTCAGATACGCAGTATTTT. The chain is built from TRBV4-1 and TRBJ2-3, with 9 bases aligning to TRBD2. The CDR3 is 14 amino acids. V shed 4 bases and J 4 bases; nucleotides not matched to a gene: 3. In germline, CDR1 is MGHRA, CDR2 YSYEKL.